One and the same sample provided the 7 T cell receptor beta chains below, sequenced in a study of T cell responses to AZD1222 COVID-19 vaccine. Assay used: immunoSEQ multiplex PCR; TCRdb lists only in-frame clones, some missing. The sample lists around 130,000 clones, roughly 93% occurring once. This material consisted of peripheral blood, taken on day 0 of AZD1222 vaccination. These receptor sequences come from an adult in good health.

The chain joins TRBV2 to TRBJ1-3; D gene uncertain. Trimming left V 1 base short and J 5 bases short, with 6 bases between. This CDR3 contains 13 residues. Germline assignment: CDR1 SNHLY and CDR2 FYNNEI. The chain's CDR3 is CASSEGPRNTIYF. The DNA for the CDR3 is TGTGCCAGCAGTGAAGGCCCGCGAAACACCATATATTTT. Together with reference TRBV2 and TRBJ1-3, the CDR3 gives the full variable domain: EPEVTQTPSHQVTQMGQEVILRCVPISNHLYFYWYRQILGQKVEFLVSFYNNEISEKSEIFDDQFSVERPDGSNFTLKIRSTKLEDSAMYFCASSEGPRNTIYFGEGSWLTVV.

The rearrangement uses TRBV4-3 and TRBJ2-1; D call uncertain. Germline loops: CDR1 LGHNA, CDR2 YSLEER. The germline V and J ends were trimmed by 4 bases and 5 bases, with 9 bases remaining between them. CDR3 length: 13 amino acids. CDR3 coding DNA: TGCGCCAGCAGCCCCTTCTTCGACAATGAGCAGTTCTTC. This translates into CASSPFFDNEQFF.

The V and J genes are TRBV19 and TRBJ2-3; 11 bases line up with TRBD2. CDR1 and CDR2 from the germline V gene are LNHDA and SQIVND (reference sequence). Losses at the gene ends were 0 bases for V and 5 bases for J; bases not matched to a gene: 10. The CDR3 loop spans 18 amino acids. The CDR3 bases are TGTGCCAGTAGTATAGATCACCTAGCGGGAGGCGGGAAAGATACGCAGTATTTT. It specifies CASSIDHLAGGGKDTQYF.

The chain joins TRBV2 to TRBJ1-1; D is possibly TRBD1 (6 bases). This CDR3 has 14 residues. CDR1 and CDR2 from the germline V gene are SNHLY and FYNNEI. The ends were cut back, 4 bases at V and 1 base at J, with 10 bases in the middle. For the CDR3, the DNA is TGTGCCAGCAGTGCGAGGACAGCGAACACTGAAGCTTTCTTT. Residues: CASSARTANTEAFF.

The chain links TRBV21-1 to TRBJ1-5; no check of the table's D call, TRBD1, against the DNA was made. TRBV21-1 is designated a pseudogene. The CDR3 runs to 15 residues. CDR3: CASSLYEGGLVPQHF. The CDR3, as DNA: TGTGCCAGCAGCCTCTATGAAGGGGGCCTTGTGCCCCAGCATTTT.

This chain links TRBV5-6 with TRBJ2-1; 7 bases align to TRBD2. V dropped 7 bases and J dropped 1; count of bases not matched to a gene: 8. This CDR3 contains 15 residues. Germline values: CDR1 SGHDT, CDR2 YYEEEE. The CDR3 loop is CASGTLAESYNEQFF. Written as DNA, the CDR3 is TGTGCCAGCGGGACCCTAGCGGAGTCCTACAATGAGCAGTTCTTC. Based on the CDR3 plus reference TRBV5-6 and TRBJ2-1, the full variable domain is DAGVTQSPTHLIKTRGQQVTLRCSPKSGHDTVSWYQQALGQGPQFIFQYYEEEERQRGNFPDRFSGHQFPNYSSELNVNALLLGDSALYLCASGTLAESYNEQFFGPGTRLTVL.

The gene calls are TRBV19 and TRBJ1-2; D possibly corresponds to TRBD1 (5 bases). The V and J ends lost 3 bases and 0 bases respectively, with 11 bases between them. The CDR3 consists of 15 residues. Germline V CDR1 and CDR2: LNHDA, SQIVND (reference sequence). The CDR3 sequence: CASSIEARANYGYTF. The CDR3 DNA follows: TGTGCCAGTAGTATCGAGGCCAGGGCTAACTATGGCTACACCTTC. Using reference TRBV19 and TRBJ1-2 for the parts outside the CDR3, the full variable domain is DGGITQSPKYLFRKEGQNVTLSCEQNLNHDAMYWYRQDPGQGLRLIYYSQIVNDFQKGDIAEGYSVSREKKESFPLTVTSAQKNPTAFYLCASSIEARANYGYTFGSGTRLTVV.